This is a list of T cell receptor beta chains from one sample in a study of T cell responses to AZD1222 COVID-19 vaccine. TCRdb keeps only in-frame clones here, not all; method: immunoSEQ multiplex PCR. The sample has over 95,000 clones, about 89% seen once. The sequenced sample was peripheral blood, obtained on day 0 of AZD1222 vaccination. The receptors originated from an adult in good health. Each CDR3 is given with its conserved first and last residue. The D gene is left open where the match is weak. The listing skips clone size in some rows; elsewhere it reads once, few, many or a size class.

D: TRBD1; J: TRBJ1-2; V: TRBV5-6; size: NA; DNA: TGTGCCAGCAGCCTGGGACAGGGTGTGTATGGCTACACCTTC; CDR3: CASSLGQGVYGYTF
D: TRBD1; J: TRBJ1-2; V: TRBV5-6; size: NA; DNA: TGTGCCAGCAGCCCGCGACAGGGAATATACTATGGCTACACCTTC; CDR3: CASSPRQGIYYGYTF
D: NA; J: TRBJ1-6; V: TRBV3-1/TRBV3-2; size: NA; DNA: TGTGCCAGCAGCCAAGGGGGAAGTCTCCTAAATTCACCCCTCCACTTT; CDR3: CASSQGGSLLNSPLHF
D: TRBD1; J: TRBJ1-2; V: TRBV27; size: NA; DNA: TGTGCCAGCGCAGTTCTCGGGCAGGGGGGTATCTATGGCTACACCTTC; CDR3: CASAVLGQGGIYGYTF
D: NA; J: TRBJ1-4; V: TRBV4-1; size: NA; DNA: TGCGCCAGCAGCCAAGAACTGGTAGGGTTTGAAAAACTGTTTTTT; CDR3: CASSQELVGFEKLFF
D: TRBD1; J: TRBJ1-1; V: TRBV3-1/TRBV3-2; size: NA; DNA: TGTGCCAGCAGCCAAGGGACAGGGGTATCTGAAGCTTTCTTT; CDR3: CASSQGTGVSEAFF
D: NA; J: TRBJ1-4; V: TRBV6-1; size: NA; DNA: TGTGCCAGCAGTGGGGCGTCAGTAGTCTGGGATGAAAAACTGTTTTTT; CDR3: CASSGASVVWDEKLFF
D: TRBD1; J: TRBJ1-6; V: TRBV2; size: few; DNA: TGTGCCAGCAACATTGGGACAGGGAATTCACCCCTCCACTTT; CDR3: CASNIGTGNSPLHF
D: NA; J: TRBJ1-3; V: TRBV5-6; size: NA; DNA: TGTGCCAGCAGCTTCGACTTCTCTGGAAACACCATATATTTT; CDR3: CASSFDFSGNTIYF
D: NA; J: TRBJ1-5; V: TRBV4-1; size: NA; DNA: TGCGCCAGCAGCCAAGACGGGACCGCTCATCAGCCCCAGCATTTT; CDR3: CASSQDGTAHQPQHF
D: TRBD1; J: TRBJ2-5; V: TRBV9; size: NA; DNA: TGTGCCAGCAGCGCCCGGGACAGTAGGGAGACCCAGTACTTC; CDR3: CASSARDSRETQYF
D: TRBD2; J: TRBJ2-2; V: TRBV7-2; size: NA; DNA: TGTGCCAGCAGCTTTGTCCTGCTTGTGGCGGGGGGGAACACCGGGGAGCTGTTTTTT; CDR3: CASSFVLLVAGGNTGELFF
D: TRBD1; J: TRBJ1-1; V: TRBV13; size: NA; DNA: TGTGCCAGCAGCCTAGACAGGGGAATGGACACTGAAGCTTTCTTT; CDR3: CASSLDRGMDTEAFF
D: TRBD1; J: TRBJ1-2; V: TRBV5-4; size: NA; DNA: TGTGCCAGCAGCTTGGGACAGGGGACGAGTGGCTACACCTTC; CDR3: CASSLGQGTSGYTF
D: TRBD1; J: TRBJ1-3; V: TRBV7-2; size: NA; DNA: TGTGCCAGCAGCTTGGACAGGACCTCTGGAAACACCATATATTTT; CDR3: CASSLDRTSGNTIYF
D: NA; J: TRBJ2-2; V: TRBV6-5; size: NA; DNA: TGTGCCAGCACACCCGGCACCGCTACCACCGGGGAGCTGTTTTTT; CDR3: CASTPGTATTGELFF
D: TRBD1; J: TRBJ1-3; V: TRBV5-1; size: NA; DNA: TGCGCCAGCAGCCCTAGGACAGGCTCCCCCTCTGGAAACACCATATATTTT; CDR3: CASSPRTGSPSGNTIYF
D: NA; J: TRBJ1-3; V: TRBV7-9; size: NA; DNA: TGTGCCAGCAGCTTACCTCGTGGACTGCCTGGAAACACCATATATTTT; CDR3: CASSLPRGLPGNTIYF
D: NA; J: TRBJ1-2; V: TRBV24-1; size: NA; DNA: TGTGCCACCAGTGACCCCGCCGGGGAGTTCTATGGCTACACCTTC; CDR3: CATSDPAGEFYGYTF
D: NA; J: TRBJ1-5; V: TRBV15; size: NA; DNA: TGTGCCACCAGCAGAGATTTCCCTCCCGGTAGCAATCAGCCCCAGCATTTT; CDR3: CATSRDFPPGSNQPQHF
D: TRBD2; J: TRBJ2-3; V: TRBV7-2; size: NA; DNA: TGTGCCAGCAGCTTAGCGACTAGCGGGGGATCGCGTACGCAGTATTTT; CDR3: CASSLATSGGSRTQYF
D: NA; J: TRBJ1-4; V: TRBV30; size: NA; DNA: TGTGCCTGGAGCGACACTGGGGGACACTGGAATGAAAAACTGTTTTTT; CDR3: CAWSDTGGHWNEKLFF
D: TRBD1; J: TRBJ1-1; V: TRBV9; size: once; DNA: TGTGCCAGCAGCGTAGGAACAGGGGGCGCTTGGACTGAAGCTTTCTTT; CDR3: CASSVGTGGAWTEAFF
D: NA; J: TRBJ2-1; V: TRBV7-2; size: NA; DNA: TGTGCCAGCAGCTTAGTGGCGACCTACAATGAGCAGTTCTTC; CDR3: CASSLVATYNEQFF
D: NA; J: TRBJ1-2; V: TRBV5-6; size: once; DNA: TGTGCCAGCAGCTTGGGGCAGGGGATCTACTATGGCTACACCTTC; CDR3: CASSLGQGIYYGYTF
D: TRBD1; J: TRBJ2-6; V: TRBV7-3; size: NA; DNA: TGTGCCAGCAGCCCCACGACAGGGGGCAATGGGGCCAACGTCCTGACTTTC; CDR3: CASSPTTGGNGANVLTF
D: NA; J: TRBJ2-7; V: TRBV13; size: NA; DNA: TGTGCCAGCAGCTCGGACTCTGGAGAGCAGTACTTC; CDR3: CASSSDSGEQYF
D: TRBD2; J: TRBJ2-7; V: TRBV7-8; size: NA; DNA: TGTGCCAGCAGCTCTAGTAGCGGGGGTTACGAGCAGTACTTC; CDR3: CASSSSSGGYEQYF
D: NA; J: TRBJ2-7; V: TRBV6-4; size: once; DNA: TGTGCCAGCAGTGACTCAGGGACGGGATCCGTCTACGAGCAGTACTTC; CDR3: CASSDSGTGSVYEQYF
D: TRBD2; J: TRBJ2-6; V: TRBV11-3; size: NA; DNA: TGTGCCAGCAGCTTAGGGGGTAGCGGGGTACCTGGGGCCAACGTCCTGACTTTC; CDR3: CASSLGGSGVPGANVLTF
D: NA; J: TRBJ2-7; V: TRBV5-6; size: NA; DNA: TGTGCCAGCAGCATCAACAGGGCCCCCTACGAGCAGTACTTC; CDR3: CASSINRAPYEQYF
D: NA; J: TRBJ1-1; V: TRBV7-9; size: NA; DNA: TGTGCCAGCAGCTTAGCGTGGGAGATGGGGGCGAGCACTGAAGCTTTCTTT; CDR3: CASSLAWEMGASTEAFF
D: NA; J: TRBJ1-2; V: TRBV4-1; size: NA; DNA: TGCGCCAGCAGCCAAGCCGATGGCGGAGGGGATGGCTACACCTTC; CDR3: CASSQADGGGDGYTF
D: NA; J: TRBJ2-7; V: TRBV7-9; size: once; DNA: TGTGCCAGCAGTACAACCGCGAGAAGGGGAGGATACGAGCAGTACTTC; CDR3: CASSTTARRGGYEQYF
D: NA; J: TRBJ2-1; V: TRBV4-1; size: once; DNA: TGCGCCAGCAGCCAAGTGCAACGGACCCAGCAGTTCTTC; CDR3: CASSQVQRTQQFF
D: TRBD1; J: TRBJ1-6; V: TRBV7-2; size: NA; DNA: TGTGCCAGCAGCAGAGGGACAGGCCAAAATTCACCCCTCCACTTT; CDR3: CASSRGTGQNSPLHF
D: NA; J: TRBJ2-1; V: TRBV9; size: NA; DNA: TGTGCCAGCAGCGCTCAGGGGAGGCGGGACAATGAGCAGTTCTTC; CDR3: CASSAQGRRDNEQFF
D: TRBD2; J: TRBJ2-7; V: TRBV28; size: NA; DNA: TGTGCCAGCAGTGGACTAGCGGGGGTTGCCTACGAGCAGTACTTC; CDR3: CASSGLAGVAYEQYF
D: NA; J: TRBJ1-1; V: TRBV10-3; size: NA; DNA: TGTGCCGGAGGGGGGAACACTGAAGCTTTCTTT; CDR3: CAGGGNTEAFF
D: TRBD2; J: TRBJ2-7; V: TRBV11-2; size: NA; DNA: TGTGCCAGCCGGCTCGGGGGGGCCTACGAGCAGTACTTC; CDR3: CASRLGGAYEQYF
D: NA; J: TRBJ2-1; V: TRBV5-1; size: NA; DNA: TGCGCCAGCAGCTTAGTGGAGGCGGAAGCGAATGAGCAGTTCTTC; CDR3: CASSLVEAEANEQFF
D: NA; J: TRBJ1-5; V: TRBV27; size: NA; DNA: TGTGCCAGCAGTCCTCACAAGGGGGGAGGCAATCAGCCCCAGCATTTT; CDR3: CASSPHKGGGNQPQHF